These T cell receptor beta chains were read from a single sample in a study of technical replicates of blood from a few donors. Some clones are missing from TCRdb's copy, which holds only in-frame ones; the method was immunoSEQ multiplex PCR. Here the sample spans approximately 78,000 clones, roughly 95% being singletons. Specimen: T cells isolated from PBMCs. Source of these receptors: a human donor in good health. Both conserved end residues are part of each CDR3. A D gene is named only where the DNA matches it firmly. Rows give clone size only sometimes, using once, few, many, or a class for an expanded clone.

J gene: TRBJ1-5
D gene: TRBD1
clone size: -
V gene: TRBV30
CDR3 DNA: TGTGCCTGGAGTCCCGACAGGGGCAATCAGCCCCAGCATTTT
CDR3 protein: CAWSPDRGNQPQHF

J gene: TRBJ2-7
D gene: TRBD1
clone size: -
V gene: TRBV5-1
CDR3 DNA: TGCGCCAGCAGCCGGAGGACAGGGGAAGACGAGCAGTACTTC
CDR3 protein: CASSRRTGEDEQYF

J gene: TRBJ2-3
D gene: -
clone size: -
V gene: TRBV11-3
CDR3 DNA: TGTGCCAGCAGCTTAAGAGACAGTTCCACAGATACGCAGTATTTT
CDR3 protein: CASSLRDSSTDTQYF

J gene: TRBJ2-7
D gene: -
clone size: -
V gene: TRBV10-1
CDR3 DNA: TGCGCCAGCAGTCCGAGTCTCGGGGCCTACGAGCAGTACTTC
CDR3 protein: CASSPSLGAYEQYF

J gene: TRBJ2-7
D gene: -
clone size: -
V gene: TRBV5-1
CDR3 DNA: TGCGCCAGCAGCTTTGCGGGGATTGAGCAGTACTTC
CDR3 protein: CASSFAGIEQYF

J gene: TRBJ1-1
D gene: -
clone size: -
V gene: TRBV29-1
CDR3 DNA: TGCAGCGTTGAATCTAAGTTCACTGAAGCTTTCTTT
CDR3 protein: CSVESKFTEAFF

J gene: TRBJ2-5
D gene: TRBD1
clone size: -
V gene: TRBV7-9
CDR3 DNA: TGTGCCAGCAGCTCACCGGGACAGGGCCTAAGGGAGACCCAGTACTTC
CDR3 protein: CASSSPGQGLRETQYF

J gene: TRBJ1-2
D gene: -
clone size: -
V gene: TRBV2
CDR3 DNA: TGTGCCAGCAGTGTAACAGGCGATGGCTACACCTTC
CDR3 protein: CASSVTGDGYTF

J gene: TRBJ1-2
D gene: -
clone size: -
V gene: TRBV6-5
CDR3 DNA: TGTGCCAGCACCCTACGGGACACCAGGGATGGCTACACCTTC
CDR3 protein: CASTLRDTRDGYTF

J gene: TRBJ2-1
D gene: -
clone size: -
V gene: TRBV29-1
CDR3 DNA: TGCAGCGTTAGTGGGGGGGCGGCCTACAATGAGCAGTTCTTC
CDR3 protein: CSVSGGAAYNEQFF

J gene: TRBJ1-1
D gene: -
clone size: once
V gene: TRBV5-1
CDR3 DNA: TGCGCCAGCAGCTTGGGGGCCATGAACACTGAAGCTTTCTTT
CDR3 protein: CASSLGAMNTEAFF

J gene: TRBJ2-5
D gene: -
clone size: -
V gene: TRBV19
CDR3 DNA: TGTGCCAGTAGTACCTACAGGGATGGGGAGACCCAGTACTTC
CDR3 protein: CASSTYRDGETQYF

J gene: TRBJ2-1
D gene: TRBD2
clone size: -
V gene: TRBV6-5
CDR3 DNA: TGTGCCAGCAGGGGGACTAGCGGGACCCACAATGAGCAGTTCTTC
CDR3 protein: CASRGTSGTHNEQFF

J gene: TRBJ1-5
D gene: TRBD1
clone size: once
V gene: TRBV11-2
CDR3 DNA: TGTGCCAGCAGCTTAGGGGGCAGGGGGCCATACTATAGCAATCAGCCCCAGCATTTT
CDR3 protein: CASSLGGRGPYYSNQPQHF

J gene: TRBJ2-3
D gene: -
clone size: -
V gene: TRBV6-5
CDR3 DNA: TGTGCCAGCAGTCGCGCAGGGGGCACAGATACGCAGTATTTT
CDR3 protein: CASSRAGGTDTQYF

J gene: TRBJ2-2
D gene: -
clone size: -
V gene: TRBV4-1
CDR3 DNA: TGCGCCAGCAGCCAAAGCCCGACTGACACCGGGGAGCTGTTTTTT
CDR3 protein: CASSQSPTDTGELFF

J gene: TRBJ1-1
D gene: -
clone size: -
V gene: TRBV6-5
CDR3 DNA: TGTGCCAGCAGTTACTCGTGGAGGGGTCGTTCCACTGAAGCTTTCTTT
CDR3 protein: CASSYSWRGRSTEAFF

J gene: TRBJ2-2
D gene: TRBD1
clone size: -
V gene: TRBV27
CDR3 DNA: TGTGCCAGCAAGTCCGGGACAGCGAACACCGGGGAGCTGTTTTTT
CDR3 protein: CASKSGTANTGELFF

J gene: TRBJ2-7
D gene: -
clone size: -
V gene: TRBV5-1
CDR3 DNA: TGCGCCAGCAGCTTGTTTGGGGGCGACTCCTACGAGCAGTACTTC
CDR3 protein: CASSLFGGDSYEQYF

J gene: TRBJ2-3
D gene: TRBD1
clone size: -
V gene: TRBV5-6
CDR3 DNA: TGTGCCAGCAGCTTAGGACAGGGAGTCGGAGATACGCAGTATTTT
CDR3 protein: CASSLGQGVGDTQYF

J gene: TRBJ1-2
D gene: -
clone size: -
V gene: TRBV4-2
CDR3 DNA: TGTGCCAGCAGCCAAGATTATTCCATCCAGGGGCTTTGGTATGGCTACACCTTC
CDR3 protein: CASSQDYSIQGLWYGYTF

J gene: TRBJ1-3
D gene: -
clone size: -
V gene: TRBV2
CDR3 DNA: TGTGCCAGCGTTAATGAACAGGGAGGAAACACCATATATTTT
CDR3 protein: CASVNEQGGNTIYF

J gene: TRBJ1-2
D gene: TRBD1
clone size: few
V gene: TRBV27
CDR3 DNA: TGTGCCAGCAGTATGCACCCCCGACAGGGGCTCTATGGCTACACCTTC
CDR3 protein: CASSMHPRQGLYGYTF

J gene: TRBJ1-1
D gene: -
clone size: -
V gene: TRBV9
CDR3 DNA: TGTGCCAGCAGCGCAGGAGGGGGGGGGACTGAAGCTTTCTTT
CDR3 protein: CASSAGGGGTEAFF

J gene: TRBJ2-7
D gene: -
clone size: -
V gene: TRBV29-1
CDR3 DNA: TGCAGCGTTCCTGGACTTACCTACGAGCAGTACTTC
CDR3 protein: CSVPGLTYEQYF

J gene: TRBJ2-7
D gene: TRBD1
clone size: -
V gene: TRBV5-4
CDR3 DNA: TGTGCCAGCAGCCCGGGGACAGCGAAATACGAGCAGTACTTC
CDR3 protein: CASSPGTAKYEQYF

J gene: TRBJ2-2
D gene: -
clone size: -
V gene: TRBV1
CDR3 DNA: TGCACCAGCAAAACTAGCGGGGGGGGCCCCGGGGAGCTGTTTTTT
CDR3 protein: CTSKTSGGGPGELFF

J gene: TRBJ2-4
D gene: -
clone size: -
V gene: TRBV11-3
CDR3 DNA: TGTGCCAGCAGCTTATCTAGGGGCATTCAGTACTTC
CDR3 protein: CASSLSRGIQYF

J gene: TRBJ1-2
D gene: -
clone size: -
V gene: TRBV27
CDR3 DNA: TGTGCCAGCAGACCCCGGGGGATATATGGCTACACCTTC
CDR3 protein: CASRPRGIYGYTF

J gene: TRBJ2-5
D gene: TRBD2
clone size: -
V gene: TRBV4-1
CDR3 DNA: TGCGCCAGCAGCCAGACAGCTTTATTGGCTAGCGGGAGAGAGACCCAGTACTTC
CDR3 protein: CASSQTALLASGRETQYF

J gene: TRBJ2-7
D gene: TRBD2
clone size: -
V gene: TRBV6-1
CDR3 DNA: TGTGCCAGCAGTGAAGGGACTAGCGGACTCTACGAGCAGTACTTC
CDR3 protein: CASSEGTSGLYEQYF

J gene: TRBJ2-3
D gene: TRBD2
clone size: -
V gene: TRBV5-4
CDR3 DNA: TGTGCCAGCAGCCCGAGACTAGCGGGGGTCACAGATACGCAGTATTTT
CDR3 protein: CASSPRLAGVTDTQYF

J gene: TRBJ2-2
D gene: TRBD2
clone size: -
V gene: TRBV27
CDR3 DNA: TGTGCCAGCAGTTTATGGACGTGGGGGGGGTCCGGGGAGCTGTTTTTT
CDR3 protein: CASSLWTWGGSGELFF